This TCR beta chain was retrieved from a study of T-cell reconstitution after alpha-beta-depleted transplantation in children (dated by TCRdb to the mid-2010s). Turning to the overall study: Using TCR repertoire profiling, the study quantitatively followed how T-cell immune reconstitution unfolded in children after TCRalphabeta/CD19-depleted allogeneic hematopoietic cell transplantation. What the research found in general, with its limitations: The apparently early alphabetaT-cell count recovery about two months after transplant was reportedly dependent on only several hundred rapidly expanded clones derived from non-depleted graft cells. In some patients, the high TCRbeta diversity seen at day 60 was put down to recipient T cells and intrathymic progenitors that had survived conditioning. The frequencies of hyperexpanded clones fell over the following months, and after one year, T-cell counts and TCRbeta diversity were mostly attributed to newly produced T cells.

From the cysteine up to the phenylalanine, the CDR3 has a length of 13 residues. Just the 39-base CDR3 DNA is kept, in frame starting at base 1. Trimming takes 1 base from V and 7 bases from J, and the germline ends sit 11 bases apart. CDR1 and CDR2, per the germline V gene (reference sequence), are DFQATT and SNEGSKA. This clonotype was seen just once. Its antigen is currently not known. Base qualities are not recorded, but no much larger clone differs from it by a single base. In the paper's terms, the treatment or condition label means: allogeneic hematopoietic cell transplantation with graft depleted of TCRalphabeta T cells and CD19 B cells. The transplant recipients were children given TCRalphabeta/CD19-depleted allogeneic hematopoietic cell grafts. Library creation used PCR. Instrument used: Illumina HiSeq 2500. TCR library preparation used molecular barcoding, with unique molecular identifiers applied to normalize quantification of the TCRbeta repertoire. Starting from the raw public reads, TCRdb applied fastp trimming at Q25, assembled clones with MiXCR and retained in-frame beta chains. Rows with a matching CDR3 protein are joined into one entry that keeps the most common DNA and genes. The sample profile shows fewer than 750,000 distinct CDR3 sequences; 27% of them were found once. Around a third of the sample is taken by the ten largest.

The sequencing used PBMCs, collected before TCRalphabeta/CD19-depleted stem cell transplant. The origin of this receptor is a boy younger than two with Wiskott-Aldrich syndrome, due to receive a stem cell transplant. The chain employs TRBV20-1 and TRBJ2-1, with the D segment identity uncertain. CDR3 reads: CSARVPATNEQFF. The nucleotide sequence is TGCAGTGCTAGAGTGCCAGCGACGAATGAGCAGTTCTTC.